This is a list of T cell receptor beta chains from one sample in a study of blood T cell repertoires in COVID-19. Profiled with immunoSEQ multiplex PCR; TCRdb holds only in-frame clones, not every one. Of around 100,000 clones listed, about 79% are singletons. The sequenced sample was peripheral blood. The receptors stem from a woman older than 75 with active or convalescent COVID-19. Each CDR3 is given with its conserved first and last residue. D genes are given only for firm matches. The size of a clone is reported for some rows only, either as once, few or many, or as a class for expanded clones.

>.|13|TRBJ1-2|.|TRBV7-9
TGTGCCAGCAGCCCAACAGGAAACTATGGCTACACCTTC
CASSPTGNYGYTF
>TRBD2|15|TRBJ2-7|.|TRBV28
TGTGCCAGCAGTGGCCTAGCCGGGAGGGCCCGAGGGCAGTACTTC
CASSGLAGRARGQYF
>.|15|TRBJ2-5|.|TRBV9
TGTGCCAGCAGCGTAAGCTCCGTGGCAGGAGAGACCCAGTACTTC
CASSVSSVAGETQYF
>TRBD1|15|TRBJ1-1|.|TRBV18
TGTGCCAGCTCACCCGGACAGGGTTCGGGCACTGAAGCTTTCTTT
CASSPGQGSGTEAFF
>.|17|TRBJ1-4|.|TRBV7-3
TGTGCCAGCTCGCCTCAATGGGGGAGGGTGGGTAATGAAAAACTGTTTTTT
CASSPQWGRVGNEKLFF
>.|17|TRBJ2-3|.|TRBV5-1
TGCGCCAGCAGCTTGGGCCCCCGGGGGACGCCAACAGATACGCAGTATTTT
CASSLGPRGTPTDTQYF
>.|14|TRBJ1-3|.|TRBV11-2
TGTGCCAGCAGCTTAGAGTACTCTGGAAACACCATATATTTT
CASSLEYSGNTIYF
>.|15|TRBJ1-6|.|TRBV7-2
TGTGCCAGCAGCTTAAACCGTGCGGGTAATTCACCCCTCCACTTT
CASSLNRAGNSPLHF
>TRBD1|17|TRBJ1-5|once|TRBV11-3
TGTGCCAGCAGCCCTAGGGGACAGGAGCATAGCAATCAGCCCCAGCATTTT
CASSPRGQEHSNQPQHF
>.|15|TRBJ2-7|.|TRBV10-1
TGCGCCAGCGGAGGCCGCGGACAGCCTCCCTACGAGCAGTACTTC
CASGGRGQPPYEQYF
>.|14|TRBJ1-2|.|TRBV3-1/TRBV3-2
TGTGCCAGCAGCCAGGGGAGGGCGGGGTATGGCTACACCTTC
CASSQGRAGYGYTF
>TRBD1|18|TRBJ1-6|.|TRBV19
TGTGCCAGTAGTCAAGGGACAGGGGGCGACGCCTATAATTCACCCCTCCACTTT
CASSQGTGGDAYNSPLHF
>.|15|TRBJ2-7|.|TRBV28
TGTGCCAGCAGTTTATACTCTGGCGGCACCTACGAGCAGTACTTC
CASSLYSGGTYEQYF
>TRBD2|14|TRBJ2-7|.|TRBV6-5
TGTGCCAGCAGTTTTAGCGGGGACCTCGTCGAGCAGTACTTC
CASSFSGDLVEQYF
>.|15|TRBJ1-5|.|TRBV28
TGTGCCAGCAGTTCCCCCTACGACAGGACTCAGCCCCAGCATTTT
CASSSPYDRTQPQHF
>.|15|TRBJ2-4|.|TRBV20-1
TGCAGTGCTAGTATGGGGACTCCGGCCGAAAACATTCAGTACTTC
CSASMGTPAENIQYF
>TRBD2|17|TRBJ2-7|.|TRBV11-2
TGTGCCAGCAGCCCCATGTTCGGTGCGGGGGGGTACTACGAGCAGTACTTC
CASSPMFGAGGYYEQYF
>TRBD1|17|TRBJ1-4|.|TRBV27
TGTGCCAGCCGGTCGCTTCTCCAGGGGGCAACTAATGAAAAACTGTTTTTT
CASRSLLQGATNEKLFF
>.|14|TRBJ1-2|.|TRBV6-6
TGTGCCAGCAGTTACCCTGACTACTCCGAGGGCTACACCTTC
CASSYPDYSEGYTF
>.|12|TRBJ2-7|once|TRBV6-1
TGTGCCAGCAGTGAAGGGTACAACGAGCAGTACTTC
CASSEGYNEQYF
>TRBD1|15|TRBJ1-2|once|TRBV5-1
TGCGCCAGCAGCTTGGACGGGCAGGGGGCAGAGGGCTACACCTTC
CASSLDGQGAEGYTF
>TRBD1|11|TRBJ1-1|.|TRBV29-1
TGCAGCGGTGGGACAGACACTGAAGCTTTCTTT
CSGGTDTEAFF
>TRBD1|12|TRBJ2-1|.|TRBV27
TGTGCCAGCAGTAGACAGGGGTTTGGGCAGTTCTTC
CASSRQGFGQFF
>TRBD1|16|TRBJ2-3|.|TRBV5-4
TGTGCCAGCAGGCCACAGGGGAACAGAGCGGCGGATACGCAGTATTTT
CASRPQGNRAADTQYF
>.|13|TRBJ1-1|.|TRBV2
TGTGCCAGCAGTAGGCAGGTGAACACTGAAGCTTTCTTT
CASSRQVNTEAFF
>.|14|TRBJ2-7|.|TRBV13
TGTGCCAGCAGCTTTTGGGGACTCAACTACGAGCAGTACTTC
CASSFWGLNYEQYF
>TRBD1|14|TRBJ1-2|few|TRBV7-9
TGTGCCAGCAGCTTAGTGGGCCAGGGGGGTGGCTACACCTTC
CASSLVGQGGGYTF
>.|15|TRBJ1-2|.|TRBV2
TGTGCCAGCAGTGAAGGGCCTGCAGCTAACTATGGCTACACCTTC
CASSEGPAANYGYTF
>.|12|TRBJ1-1|.|TRBV29-1
TGCAGCGTTGTCCCGACAGGACTTGAAGCTTTCTTT
CSVVPTGLEAFF
>TRBD2|16|TRBJ2-4|.|TRBV10-1
TGCGCCAATATACTAGCGGGGGGCCTAGCCAAAAACATTCAGTACTTC
CANILAGGLAKNIQYF
>.|13|TRBJ2-3|.|TRBV7-9
TGTGCCAGCAGCTTAGCTCCGGTGGATACGCAGTATTTT
CASSLAPVDTQYF
>TRBD1|14|TRBJ1-1|.|TRBV6-4
TGTGCCAGCAGGACGGGGACAGGGAACACTGAAGCTTTCTTT
CASRTGTGNTEAFF
>TRBD2|14|TRBJ2-7|once|TRBV2
TGTGCCAGCATCGGACTAGCGGACTACTACGAGCAGTACTTC
CASIGLADYYEQYF
>TRBD1|14|TRBJ1-4|.|TRBV6-5
TGTGCCAGCTGCGCCGGGACAGGGAATGAAAAACTGTTTTTT
CASCAGTGNEKLFF
>TRBD1|15|TRBJ1-2|.|TRBV27
TGTGCCAGCAGTTCCCTGGGGGACAGGGTCCAGGGCTACACCTTC
CASSSLGDRVQGYTF
>.|14|TRBJ1-6|.|TRBV29-1
TGCAGCGTTGCTGAGGGGGTAGATAATTCACCCCTCCACTTT
CSVAEGVDNSPLHF
>.|13|TRBJ1-2|.|TRBV19
TGTGCCAGTACCCTCGCAGGGATCTATGGCTACACCTTC
CASTLAGIYGYTF
>.|15|TRBJ1-1|.|TRBV19
TGTGCCAGTAGTATCAGACACAGCTTGAACACTGAAGCTTTCTTT
CASSIRHSLNTEAFF
>.|15|TRBJ2-1|.|TRBV7-2
TGTGCCAGCAGCTTAGCGGGGACTTCCTACAATGAGCAGTTCTTC
CASSLAGTSYNEQFF
>.|13|TRBJ1-1|.|TRBV30
TGTGCCTGGGGTGGGGACAACAACCCCGTGGCTTTCTTT
CAWGGDNNPVAFF
>TRBD1|15|TRBJ1-3|.|TRBV5-1
TGCGCCAGCAGCTTGGAAGACAGGGCTGGAAACACCATATATTTT
CASSLEDRAGNTIYF
>TRBD1|12|TRBJ2-5|few|TRBV29-1
TGCAGCGTCGGGGACAGGGGGGAGACCCAGTACTTC
CSVGDRGETQYF
>.|13|TRBJ1-1|once|TRBV6-5
TGTGCCAGCTACCAAGGCGGGGGCACTGAAGCTTTCTTT
CASYQGGGTEAFF
>.|12|TRBJ1-1|.|TRBV29-1
TGCAGTGCTGGACAGACAAACACTGAAGCTTTCTTT
CSAGQTNTEAFF
>.|13|TRBJ1-4|.|TRBV4-3
TGCGCCAGCAGCTCCCAAGGAGGGGAAAAACTGTTTTTT
CASSSQGGEKLFF
>.|15|TRBJ2-3|.|TRBV6-6
TGTGCCAGCAGTGGGCTATTTCAGGGCACAGATACGCAGTATTTT
CASSGLFQGTDTQYF
>.|11|TRBJ1-2|.|TRBV23-1
TGCGCCAGCAGGCGGGGGCAGGGCTACACCTTC
CASRRGQGYTF
>TRBD1|17|TRBJ1-5|.|TRBV7-2
TGTGCCAGCAGCTTAGGACAGGGTGGTCGGAGCAATCAGCCCCAGCATTTT
CASSLGQGGRSNQPQHF
>.|14|TRBJ1-5|.|TRBV3-1/TRBV3-2
TGTGCCAGCAGCCAAGACAGGGGAGTTCAGCCCCAGCATTTT
CASSQDRGVQPQHF
>.|13|TRBJ1-1|.|TRBV19
TGTGCCAGTAACCCATTAGGGGACACTGAAGCTTTCTTT
CASNPLGDTEAFF
>TRBD1|14|TRBJ1-1|.|TRBV29-1
TGCAGCGTTGAAGGGGGGACAGGGAGCACTGAAGCTTTCTTT
CSVEGGTGSTEAFF